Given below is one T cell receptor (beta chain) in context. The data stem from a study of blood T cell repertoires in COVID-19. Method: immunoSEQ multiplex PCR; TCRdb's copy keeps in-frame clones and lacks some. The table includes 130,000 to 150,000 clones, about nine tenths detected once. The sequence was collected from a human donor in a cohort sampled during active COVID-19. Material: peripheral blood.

This CDR3 is CASTFISYGYTF. CDR3 nucleotide sequence: TGTGCCAGCACCTTTATTAGTTATGGCTACACCTTC. V and J are TRBV7-2 and TRBJ1-2; D is undetermined. Per the germline V gene, CDR1 is SGHTA and CDR2 is FQGNSA. The germline V and J ends were trimmed by 7 bases and 5 bases, with 11 bases remaining between them. This CDR3 is 12 amino acids long.